These T cell receptor beta chains were read from a single sample in a study of blood T cells in healthy people across ages. From the 5' RACE reads, TCRdb called clonotypes with MiXCR, one entry per CDR3 protein. The sample lists 1.4 million or so distinct CDR3 sequences, approximately 39% seen once, with around 4% in the top ten. What was sequenced was blood. The receptors were sampled from a woman under 30 in good health. Each CDR3 is given with its conserved first and last residue. A D gene is named only where the DNA matches it firmly. Clone size is shown for a subset of rows, as once, few, many or a class of expanded clone.

abundance	d_gene	v_gene	j_gene	CDR3aa	CDR3nt
few	TRBD2	TRBV4-1	TRBJ2-7	CASSQGKRLADDNEQYF	TGCGCCAGCAGCCAGGGAAAAAGGCTAGCGGACGACAATGAGCAGTACTTC
NA	TRBD2	TRBV7-9	TRBJ2-1	CASSLGWSSGSSYNEQFF	TGTGCCAGCAGCTTAGGATGGTCTAGCGGGTCATCCTACAATGAGCAGTTCTTC
NA	NA	TRBV5-1	TRBJ2-7	CASSLAGVSEQYF	TGCGCCAGCAGCTTGGCGGGAGTGTCCGAGCAGTACTTC
NA	NA	TRBV15	TRBJ2-3	CATSRDRLRDTDTQYF	TGTGCCACCAGCAGAGATCGGCTAAGAGACACAGATACGCAGTATTTT
few	NA	TRBV5-6	TRBJ2-1	CASSLQQYNEQFF	TGTGCCAGCAGCTTGCAACAGTACAATGAGCAGTTCTTC
NA	NA	TRBV6-5	TRBJ2-1	CASRRRYRVNEQFF	TGTGCCAGCAGGCGCCGTTACAGGGTCAATGAGCAGTTCTTC
NA	TRBD1	TRBV27	TRBJ2-1	CASSLGTGGHEQFF	TGTGCTAGCAGTCTCGGGACAGGGGGACATGAGCAGTTCTTC
NA	TRBD1	TRBV4-1	TRBJ1-1	CASSQGRGRTEAFF	TGCGCCAGCAGCCAAGGCAGGGGGAGGACTGAAGCTTTCTTT
NA	TRBD1	TRBV20-1	TRBJ2-5	CSAPQLDRGKTQYF	TGCAGTGCGCCTCAATTGGACAGGGGCAAGACCCAGTACTTC
few	NA	TRBV12-3/TRBV12-4	TRBJ2-7	CASSPTGPVPYEQYF	TGTGCCAGCAGTCCGACAGGTCCGGTGCCCTACGAGCAGTACTTC
NA	NA	TRBV28	TRBJ2-5	CASSSRDQQETQYF	TGTGCCAGCAGTTCAAGGGACCAACAAGAGACCCAGTACTTC
NA	NA	TRBV6-1	TRBJ2-7	CASSREASISSYEQYF	TGTGCCAGCAGCCGCGAGGCCAGCATCAGCTCCTACGAGCAGTACTTC
NA	NA	TRBV7-8	TRBJ2-3	CASSADRRTDTQYF	TGTGCCAGCAGCGCCGACAGGCGCACAGATACGCAGTATTTT
NA	TRBD2	TRBV7-8	TRBJ2-1	CASRLRITSESYNEQFF	TGTGCCAGCAGATTAAGGATCACTAGCGAATCCTACAATGAGCAGTTCTTC
few	TRBD2	TRBV12-3/TRBV12-4	TRBJ2-7	CASSPSWTGGEQYF	TGTGCCAGCAGTCCCTCGTGGACGGGAGGCGAGCAGTACTTC
NA	NA	TRBV7-3	TRBJ1-1	CASSTRVAEAFF	TGTGCCAGCAGCACCCGGGTGGCTGAAGCTTTCTTT
few	NA	TRBV7-2	TRBJ2-7	CASVADPWSEQYF	TGTGCCAGCGTAGCGGACCCCTGGAGCGAGCAGTACTTC
NA	TRBD2	TRBV3-1	TRBJ2-7	CASSQVLAGDHEQYF	TGTGCCAGCAGCCAAGTGCTAGCGGGAGACCACGAGCAGTACTTC
many	TRBD2	TRBV7-3	TRBJ2-3	CASSLTAAGSSTDTQYF	TGTGCCAGCAGCTTAACAGCAGCGGGAAGTAGCACAGATACGCAGTATTTT
NA	NA	TRBV20-1	TRBJ2-7	CSASRTDVYEQYF	TGCAGTGCCAGCCGGACGGACGTCTACGAGCAGTACTTC
NA	NA	TRBV6-5	TRBJ2-6	CASSYSMRLSGANVLTF	TGTGCCAGCAGTTACTCGATGCGGCTCTCTGGGGCCAACGTCCTGACTTTC
many	NA	TRBV29-1	TRBJ2-3	CSVPRLGADTQYF	TGCAGCGTCCCTCGATTGGGTGCAGATACGCAGTATTTT
NA	TRBD2	TRBV6-5	TRBJ2-1	CASSPIRAGGYNEQFF	TGTGCCAGCAGTCCAATCAGGGCGGGGGGTTACAATGAGCAGTTCTTC
NA	NA	TRBV12-3/TRBV12-4	TRBJ1-4	CASSFEGLEKLFF	TGTGCCAGCAGTTTTGAGGGCCTAGAAAAACTGTTTTTT
NA	NA	TRBV18	TRBJ1-1	CASSPSAMNTEAFF	TGTGCCAGCTCACCGAGCGCCATGAACACTGAAGCTTTCTTT
NA	NA	TRBV4-1	TRBJ2-3	CASSQESPSTDTQYF	TGCGCCAGCAGCCAAGAAAGCCCTAGCACAGATACGCAGTATTTT
once	NA	TRBV7-2	TRBJ2-4	CASSLTSTGPKNIQYF	TGTGCCAGCAGCTTAACTTCTACGGGCCCCAAAAACATTCAGTACTTC
NA	TRBD2	TRBV10-3	TRBJ2-3	CAIRATSGSPSTDTQYF	TGTGCCATCAGGGCGACTAGCGGGAGTCCTAGCACAGATACGCAGTATTTT
few	TRBD2	TRBV6-2/TRBV6-3	TRBJ2-1	CASRGEGVNNEQFF	TGTGCCAGCAGAGGGGAGGGAGTAAACAATGAGCAGTTCTTC
few	NA	TRBV27	TRBJ1-2	CASSVLPPANYGYTF	TGTGCCAGCAGTGTCCTTCCCCCGGCTAACTATGGCTACACCTTC
few	NA	TRBV20-1	TRBJ2-7	CSAREGPREQYF	TGCAGTGCTAGAGAAGGGCCCCGCGAGCAGTACTTC
NA	NA	TRBV12-3/TRBV12-4	TRBJ1-1	CASSLGAVVMNTEAFF	TGTGCCAGCAGTTTAGGGGCAGTTGTCATGAACACTGAAGCTTTCTTT
few	NA	TRBV2	TRBJ2-5	CASIMGREETQYF	TGTGCCAGCATCATGGGCAGGGAAGAGACCCAGTACTTC
NA	NA	TRBV7-2	TRBJ2-5	CASSLDRADETRYF	TGTGCCAGCAGCTTAGACAGGGCGGATGAGACCCGGTACTTC
few	NA	TRBV7-6	TRBJ2-3	CASSPRTIGADTQYF	TGTGCCAGCAGCCCGCGGACTATTGGCGCAGATACGCAGTATTTT
NA	TRBD2	TRBV6-5	TRBJ2-1	CASSSGLAGALSNEQFF	TGTGCCAGCAGTTCAGGACTAGCGGGAGCGTTGAGCAATGAGCAGTTCTTC
NA	NA	TRBV7-9	TRBJ1-1	CASSTGGKTEAFF	TGTGCCAGCAGCACCGGGGGAAAGACTGAAGCTTTCTTT
few	TRBD2	TRBV28	TRBJ2-1	CASSWRGLGSNEQFF	TGTGCCAGCAGCTGGCGGGGACTAGGCTCCAATGAGCAGTTCTTC
NA	TRBD1	TRBV12-3/TRBV12-4	TRBJ2-3	CASSITGVTDTQYF	TGTGCCAGCAGTATAACAGGGGTCACAGATACGCAGTATTTT
NA	NA	TRBV5-4	TRBJ1-2	CASSYPPGANGGYTF	TGTGCCAGCAGCTATCCCCCGGGGGCCAATGGAGGCTACACCTTC
NA	NA	TRBV12-3/TRBV12-4	TRBJ2-2	CASSVGSQGDTGELFF	TGTGCCAGCAGTGTGGGGAGCCAGGGTGACACCGGGGAGCTGTTTTTT
few	NA	TRBV4-1	TRBJ2-7	CASSQSSETYEQYF	TGCGCCAGCAGCCAATCTAGCGAGACCTACGAGCAGTACTTC
few	NA	TRBV6-2/TRBV6-3	TRBJ2-7	CASSYRQGLYEQYF	TGTGCCAGCAGTTACCGGCAGGGTCTCTACGAGCAGTACTTC
NA	TRBD2	TRBV7-9	TRBJ2-7	CASSPKLAGSYNEQYF	TGTGCCAGCAGCCCGAAACTAGCGGGTTCTTACAATGAGCAGTACTTC